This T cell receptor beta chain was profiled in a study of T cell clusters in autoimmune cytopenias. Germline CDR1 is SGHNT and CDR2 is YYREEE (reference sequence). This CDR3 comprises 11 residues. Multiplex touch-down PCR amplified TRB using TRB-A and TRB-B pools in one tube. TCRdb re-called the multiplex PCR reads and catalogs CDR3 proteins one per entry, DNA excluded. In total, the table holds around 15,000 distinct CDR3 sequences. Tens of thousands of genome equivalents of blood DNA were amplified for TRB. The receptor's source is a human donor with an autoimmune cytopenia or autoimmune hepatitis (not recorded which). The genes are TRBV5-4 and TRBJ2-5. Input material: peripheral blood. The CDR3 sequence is CASSSETTQYF.